This TCR beta chain was identified in a study of OX40 agonist ivuxolimab in advanced cancers. Trimming shortened V by 5 bases and J by 4 bases, and 8 bases separated the two germline ends. The CDR3 is made up of 12 amino acids. CDR1 is MNHEY, CDR2 SMNVEV, per germline (reference sequence). This clone was seen a handful of times. Profiled with immunoSEQ multiplex PCR; TCRdb holds only in-frame clones, not every one. Of 80,000 to 95,000 clones listed, approximately 83% are singletons. The TCR was taken from an adult with an advanced solid tumor such as melanoma, head and neck, liver or kidney cancer. The genes are TRBV27 and TRBJ1-1; D is undetermined. The source was CD4+ or CD8+ T cells sorted from blood, collected in a trial of the OX40 agonist ivuxolimab. The CDR3 is CASSPTITEAFF. The CDR3 region has the DNA TGTGCCAGCAGTCCTACGATCACTGAAGCTTTCTTT.